The entry that follows covers one TCR beta chain sequence. Its target is unknown. This entry comes from a study of T cells in Graves' hyperthyroidism and ophthalmopathy. Study outcomes and limitations: A model of 13 V-J pairs discriminated ophthalmopathy from stable hyperthyroidism. Ophthalmopathy got predicted by the model a median approximately six months before its onset.

The length of the CDR3 is 15 residues. Germline V gene sequence: CDR1 LGHDT, CDR2 YNNKEL (reference sequence). The ends were cut back, 0 bases at V and 5 bases at J, with 14 bases in the middle. Regions amplified from RNA transcripts were the TCR beta CDR3 regions. First-round RT-PCR with HTBI primers amplified the TCR CDR3 region. Via MiXCR, TCRdb re-called the multiplex PCR reads, giving one row per CDR3 protein. The sample has 600,000 to 650,000 distinct CDR3 sequences, 16% seen once. The source of this sequence is a woman aged 25-40 years with Graves' hyperthyroidism. This chain connects TRBV3-1 to TRBJ2-7; D could derive from TRBD1 or TRBD2 (7 bases each). Sequences were obtained from blood. The CDR3 loop reads CASSQEGGGRNEQYF. CDR3 sequence (DNA): TGTGCCAGCAGCCAAGAGGGAGGGGGCAGGAACGAGCAGTACTTC.